The sequence of this T cell receptor (beta chain) was determined in a study of cytomegalovirus exposure and HLA in healthy donors. The study's findings and limits: Reportedly, fewer N-insertions than the approximately 600-donor mean appeared in an Asian-associated ancestry cluster in a later analysis. Cytomegalovirus status was reportedly diagnosed by the classifier with high specificity and sensitivity.

The CDR3 sequence is 16 residues long. Trimming removed 6 bases from V and 2 bases from J, with 17 bases in between. The germline gives CDR1 MDHEN, CDR2 SYDVKM. With 60 Vbeta and 13 Jbeta primers, the PCR was carried out. TCRdb's copy holds only in-frame clones and misses some; the assay was immunoSEQ multiplex PCR. The table shows 200,000 to 300,000 clones, with almost 85% occurring only once. Details on this clone: Its cognate antigen is unknown.

Sequencing was performed on PBMCs. This clonotype was sampled from a middle-aged woman in good health and CMV-seropositive. The rearrangement joins TRBV28 to TRBJ1-5, with D tentatively TRBD1 (5 bases). CDR3 coding DNA: TGTGCCAGCAGCCCCCGGCGGGGCCGGGGCAATCAGCCCCAGCATTTT. It translates to CASSPRRGRGNQPQHF. Filled out from reference TRBV28 and TRBJ1-5, the complete variable domain reads DVKVTQSSRYLVKRTGEKVFLECVQDMDHENMFWYRQDPGLGLRLIYFSYDVKMKEKGDIPEGYSVSREKKERFSLILESASTNQTSMYLCASSPRRGRGNQPQHFGDGTRLSIL.